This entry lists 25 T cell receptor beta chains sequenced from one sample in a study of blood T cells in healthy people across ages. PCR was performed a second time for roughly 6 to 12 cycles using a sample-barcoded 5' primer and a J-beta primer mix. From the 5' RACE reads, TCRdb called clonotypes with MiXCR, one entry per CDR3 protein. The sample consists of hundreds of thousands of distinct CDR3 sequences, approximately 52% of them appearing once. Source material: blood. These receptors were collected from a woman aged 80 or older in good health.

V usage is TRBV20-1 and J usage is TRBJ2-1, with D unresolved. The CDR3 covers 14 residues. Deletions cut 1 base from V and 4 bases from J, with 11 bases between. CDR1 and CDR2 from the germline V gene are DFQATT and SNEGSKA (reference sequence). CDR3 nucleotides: TGCAGTGCTAGAGGCGCGACGAGATACAATGAGCAGTTCTTC. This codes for CSARGATRYNEQFF.

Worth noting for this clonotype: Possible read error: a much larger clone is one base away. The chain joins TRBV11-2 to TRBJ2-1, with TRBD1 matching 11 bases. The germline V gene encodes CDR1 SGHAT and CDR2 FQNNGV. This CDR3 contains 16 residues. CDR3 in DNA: TGTACCAGCAGTTTTCGCTTGGGACAGGGGGACAATGAGCAGTTCTTC. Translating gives CTSSFRLGQGDNEQFF. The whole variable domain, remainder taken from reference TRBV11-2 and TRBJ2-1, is EAGVAQSPRYKIIEKRQSVAFWCNPISGHATLYWYQQILGQGPKLLIQFQNNGVVDDSQLPKDRFSAERLKGVDSTLKIQPAKLEDSAVYLCTSSFRLGQGDNEQFFGPGTRLTVL.

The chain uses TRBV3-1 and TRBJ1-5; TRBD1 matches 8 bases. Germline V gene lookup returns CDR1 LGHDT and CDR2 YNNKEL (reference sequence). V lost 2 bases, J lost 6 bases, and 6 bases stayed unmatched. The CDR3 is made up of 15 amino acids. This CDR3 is CASSQTGGASQPQHF. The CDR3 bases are TGTGCCAGCAGCCAAACAGGGGGGGCTAGTCAGCCCCAGCATTTT.

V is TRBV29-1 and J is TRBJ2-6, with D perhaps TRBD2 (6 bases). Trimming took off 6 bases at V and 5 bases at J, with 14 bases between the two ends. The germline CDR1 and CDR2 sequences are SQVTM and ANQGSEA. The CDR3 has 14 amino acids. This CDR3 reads CSVRDSGRANVLTF. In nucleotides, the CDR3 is TGCAGCGTGCGGGACTCCGGTCGGGCCAACGTCCTGACTTTC. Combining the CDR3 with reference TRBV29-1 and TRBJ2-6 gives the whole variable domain SAVISQKPSRDICQRGTSLTIQCQVDSQVTMMFWYRQQPGQSLTLIATANQGSEATYESGFVIDKFPISRPNLTFSTLTVSNMSPEDSSIYLCSVRDSGRANVLTFGAGSRLTVL.

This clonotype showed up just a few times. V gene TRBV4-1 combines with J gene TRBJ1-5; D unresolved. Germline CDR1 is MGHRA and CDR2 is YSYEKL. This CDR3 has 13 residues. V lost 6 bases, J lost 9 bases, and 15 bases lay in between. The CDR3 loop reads CASRNPYRGPQHF. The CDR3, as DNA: TGCGCCAGCAGGAACCCGTATCGGGGGCCCCAGCATTTT.

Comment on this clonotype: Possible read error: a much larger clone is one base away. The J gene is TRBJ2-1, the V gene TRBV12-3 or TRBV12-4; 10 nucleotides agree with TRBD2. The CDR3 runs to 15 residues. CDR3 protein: CASRELAGSHNEPFF. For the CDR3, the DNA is TGTGCCAGCAGAGAACTAGCGGGGAGTCACAATGAGCCGTTCTTC.

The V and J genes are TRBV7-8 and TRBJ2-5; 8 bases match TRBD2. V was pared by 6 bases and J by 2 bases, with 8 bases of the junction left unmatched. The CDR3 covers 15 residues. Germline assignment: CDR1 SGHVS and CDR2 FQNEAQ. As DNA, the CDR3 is TGTGCCAGCAGTCAAATAGCGGGAAAACAAGAGACCCAGTACTTC. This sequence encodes CASSQIAGKQETQYF.

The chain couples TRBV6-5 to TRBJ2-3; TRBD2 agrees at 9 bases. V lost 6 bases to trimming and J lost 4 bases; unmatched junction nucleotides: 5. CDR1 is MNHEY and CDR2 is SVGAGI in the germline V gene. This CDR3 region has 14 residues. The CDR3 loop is CASRTSGGPDTQYF. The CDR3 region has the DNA TGTGCCAGCAGGACTAGCGGAGGCCCAGATACGCAGTATTTT.

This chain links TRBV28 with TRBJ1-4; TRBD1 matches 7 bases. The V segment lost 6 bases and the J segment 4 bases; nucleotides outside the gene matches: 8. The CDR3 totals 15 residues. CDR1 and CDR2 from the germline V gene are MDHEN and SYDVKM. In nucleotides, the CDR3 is TGTGCCAGCAGGAAACCGGGACAGTATAATGAAAAACTGTTTTTT. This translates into CASRKPGQYNEKLFF.

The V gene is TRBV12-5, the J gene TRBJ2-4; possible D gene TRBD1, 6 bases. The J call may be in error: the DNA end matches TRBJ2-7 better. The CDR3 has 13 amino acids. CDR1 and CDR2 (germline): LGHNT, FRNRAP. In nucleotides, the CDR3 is TGTGCTAGTGGTTGGACAGACACAGGCGAGCAGTACTTC. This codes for CASGWTDTGEQYF.

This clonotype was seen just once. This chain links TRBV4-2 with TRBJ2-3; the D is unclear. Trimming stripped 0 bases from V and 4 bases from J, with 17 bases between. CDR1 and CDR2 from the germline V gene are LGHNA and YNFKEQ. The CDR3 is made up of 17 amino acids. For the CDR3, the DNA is TGTGCCAGCAGCCAAGAATCCCCAACTTCTTCGGCAGATACGCAGTATTTT. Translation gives CASSQESPTSSADTQYF.

CDR3 bases: TGTGCCAGCAGCTCCACGTCGGCGGATAAGCAGTTCTTC. Protein sequence: CASSSTSADKQFF. The J gene is TRBJ2-1, the V gene TRBV7-9, with D hard to call. The length of the CDR3 is 13 residues. The V gene's germline CDR1 is SEHNR and CDR2 FQNEAQ (reference sequence). The V and J ends lost 4 bases and 11 bases respectively, with 15 bases between them.

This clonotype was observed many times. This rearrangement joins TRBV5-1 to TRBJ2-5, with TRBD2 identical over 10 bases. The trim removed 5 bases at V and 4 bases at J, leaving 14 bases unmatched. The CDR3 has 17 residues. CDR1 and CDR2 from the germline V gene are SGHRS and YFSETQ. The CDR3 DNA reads TGCGCCAGCAGTTACTGGCCGGGACTAGCGAAAGGAGAGACCCAGTACTTC. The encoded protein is CASSYWPGLAKGETQYF.

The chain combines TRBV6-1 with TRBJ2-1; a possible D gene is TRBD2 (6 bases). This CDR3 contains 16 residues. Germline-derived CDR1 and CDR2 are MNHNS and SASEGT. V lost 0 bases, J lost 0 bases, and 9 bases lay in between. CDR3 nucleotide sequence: TGTGCCAGCAGTGAAGCAAGGAGGGGCTCCTACAATGAGCAGTTCTTC. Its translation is CASSEARRGSYNEQFF.

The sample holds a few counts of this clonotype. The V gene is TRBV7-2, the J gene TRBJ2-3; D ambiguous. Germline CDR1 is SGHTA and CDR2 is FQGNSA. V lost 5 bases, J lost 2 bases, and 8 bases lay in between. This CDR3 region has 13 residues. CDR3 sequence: CASSASNTDTQYF. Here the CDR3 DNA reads TGTGCCAGCAGCGCCAGTAACACAGATACGCAGTATTTT. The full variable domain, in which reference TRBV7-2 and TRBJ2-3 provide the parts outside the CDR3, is GAGVSQSPSNKVTEKGKDVELRCDPISGHTALYWYRQSLGQGLEFLIYFQGNSAPDKSGLPSDRFSAERTGGSVSTLTIQRTQQEDSAVYLCASSASNTDTQYFGPGTRLTVL.

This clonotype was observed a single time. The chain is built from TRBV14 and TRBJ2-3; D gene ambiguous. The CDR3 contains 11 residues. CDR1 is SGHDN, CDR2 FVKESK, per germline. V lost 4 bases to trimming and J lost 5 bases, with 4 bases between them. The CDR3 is CASSRLDTQYF. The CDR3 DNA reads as TGTGCCAGCAGCCGTCTAGATACGCAGTATTTT.

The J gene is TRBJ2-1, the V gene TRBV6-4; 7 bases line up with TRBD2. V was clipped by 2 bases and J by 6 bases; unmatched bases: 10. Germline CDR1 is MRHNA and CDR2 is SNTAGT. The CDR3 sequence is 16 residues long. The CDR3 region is CASSDPMLADVNEQFF. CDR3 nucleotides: TGTGCCAGCAGTGACCCCATGCTAGCGGACGTCAATGAGCAGTTCTTC.

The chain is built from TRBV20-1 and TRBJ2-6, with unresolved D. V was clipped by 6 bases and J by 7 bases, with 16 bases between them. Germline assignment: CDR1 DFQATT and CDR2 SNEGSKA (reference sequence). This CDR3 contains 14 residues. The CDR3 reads CSATASGVANVLTF. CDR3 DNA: TGCAGTGCAACCGCGTCCGGTGTTGCCAACGTCCTGACTTTC.

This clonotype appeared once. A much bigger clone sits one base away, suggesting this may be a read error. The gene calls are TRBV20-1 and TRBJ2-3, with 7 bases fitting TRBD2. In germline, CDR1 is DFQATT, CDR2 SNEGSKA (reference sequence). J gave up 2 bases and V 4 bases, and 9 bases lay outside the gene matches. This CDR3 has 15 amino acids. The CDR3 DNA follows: TGCAGTGCTACCAAGCCTAGCGGAACCACAGATACGCAGTATTTT. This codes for CSATKPSGTTDTQYF.

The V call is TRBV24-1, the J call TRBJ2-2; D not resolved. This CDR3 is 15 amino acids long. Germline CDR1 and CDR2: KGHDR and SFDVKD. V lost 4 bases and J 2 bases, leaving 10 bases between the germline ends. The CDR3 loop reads CATSDQVLNTGELFF. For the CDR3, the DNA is TGTGCCACCAGTGACCAGGTCCTCAACACCGGGGAGCTGTTTTTT.

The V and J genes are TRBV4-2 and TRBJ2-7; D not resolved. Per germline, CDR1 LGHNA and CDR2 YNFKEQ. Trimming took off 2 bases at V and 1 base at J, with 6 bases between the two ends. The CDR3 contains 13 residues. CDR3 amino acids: CASSQTQSYEQYF. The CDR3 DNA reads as TGTGCCAGCAGCCAAACACAGTCCTACGAGCAGTACTTC.

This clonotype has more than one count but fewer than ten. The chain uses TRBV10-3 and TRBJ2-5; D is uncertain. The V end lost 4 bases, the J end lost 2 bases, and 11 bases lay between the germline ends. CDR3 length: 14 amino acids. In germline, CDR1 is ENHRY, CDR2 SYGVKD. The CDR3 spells CAISVRQEQETQYF. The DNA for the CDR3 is TGTGCCATCAGTGTTCGGCAAGAACAAGAGACCCAGTACTTC.

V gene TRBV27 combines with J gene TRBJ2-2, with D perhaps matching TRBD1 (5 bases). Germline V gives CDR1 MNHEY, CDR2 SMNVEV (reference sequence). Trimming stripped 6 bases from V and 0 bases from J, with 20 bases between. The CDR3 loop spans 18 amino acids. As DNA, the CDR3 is TGTGCCAGCAGACTATTCGCAACAGGATACGCGAACACCGGGGAGCTGTTTTTT. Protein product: CASRLFATGYANTGELFF.

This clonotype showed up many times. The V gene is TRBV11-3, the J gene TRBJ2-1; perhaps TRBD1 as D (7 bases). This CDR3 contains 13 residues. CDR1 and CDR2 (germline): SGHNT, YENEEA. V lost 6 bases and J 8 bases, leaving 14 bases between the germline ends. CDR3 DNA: TGTGCCAGCAGTCTCAGGGGGGTGTATGAGCAGTTCTTC. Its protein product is CASSLRGVYEQFF.

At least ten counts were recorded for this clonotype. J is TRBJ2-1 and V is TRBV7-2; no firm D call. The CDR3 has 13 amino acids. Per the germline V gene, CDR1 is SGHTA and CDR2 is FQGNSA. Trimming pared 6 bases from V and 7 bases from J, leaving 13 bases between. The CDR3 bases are TGTGCCAGCAGTACCCGACCCTCAAATGAGCAGTTCTTC. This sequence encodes CASSTRPSNEQFF.